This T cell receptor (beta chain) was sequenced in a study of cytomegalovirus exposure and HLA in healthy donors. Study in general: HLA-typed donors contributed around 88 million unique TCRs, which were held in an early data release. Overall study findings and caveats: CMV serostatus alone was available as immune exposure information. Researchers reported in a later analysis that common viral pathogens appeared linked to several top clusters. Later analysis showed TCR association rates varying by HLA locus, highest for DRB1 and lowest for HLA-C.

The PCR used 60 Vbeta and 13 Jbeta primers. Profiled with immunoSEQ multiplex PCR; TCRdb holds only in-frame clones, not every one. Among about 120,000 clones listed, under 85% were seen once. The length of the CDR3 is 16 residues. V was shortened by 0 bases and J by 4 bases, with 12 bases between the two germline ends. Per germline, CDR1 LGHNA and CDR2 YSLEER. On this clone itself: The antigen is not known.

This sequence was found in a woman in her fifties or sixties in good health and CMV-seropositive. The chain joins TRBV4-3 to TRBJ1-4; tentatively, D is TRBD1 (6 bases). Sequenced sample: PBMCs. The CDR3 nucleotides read TGCGCCAGCAGCCAAGATCCAGGGGCTGGTAATGAAAAACTGTTTTTT. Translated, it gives CASSQDPGAGNEKLFF.